The clone carrying this T cell receptor (beta chain) occurred many times. Its antigen is unknown. The sample originates from a study of T cells in Graves' hyperthyroidism and ophthalmopathy. Study results and limitations: Blood also carried most thyroid clonotypes expanded above 0.001.

The CDR3 totals 14 residues. Trimming removed 7 bases from V and 0 bases from J, with 10 bases in between. Across 18 months, stable Graves' hyperthyroidism was marked by no progression to ophthalmopathy. TCR beta CDR3 regions were amplified from RNA. The primer set for the first-round RT-PCR of the TCR CDR3 was HTBI. MiXCR, applied by TCRdb to the multiplex PCR reads, yields one record per CDR3 protein. Here the sample spans 300,000 to 450,000 distinct CDR3 sequences, around 14% being singletons. The receptor comes from a woman aged 55-70 years with Graves' hyperthyroidism. The rearrangement joins TRBV12-3 or TRBV12-4 to TRBJ1-5; D gene uncertain. Sequences were obtained from blood. CDR3 loop: CASKRAHSNQPQHF. Here the CDR3 DNA reads TGTGCCAGCAAGCGGGCCCATAGCAATCAGCCCCAGCATTTT.